These 18 T cell receptor beta chains came from one sample sequenced in a study of cytomegalovirus exposure and HLA in healthy donors. The PCR employed 60 Vbeta primers together with 13 Jbeta primers. Here immunoSEQ multiplex PCR was the method, and the copy in TCRdb shows in-frame clones only, minus some. Of roughly 180,000 clones in the sample, around four fifths were seen once. Material for sequencing was PBMCs. All receptors come from a woman aged 30 to 39 in good health and CMV-seropositive.

The chain joins TRBV27 to TRBJ2-5, with a weak D call TRBD1 (5 bases). Germline V lookup: CDR1 MNHEY, CDR2 SMNVEV (reference sequence). This CDR3 spans 14 amino acids. Trimming left V 5 bases short and J 4 bases short, with 14 bases between. The CDR3 DNA reads TGTGCCAGCAGTGATCGACAGCCCCCAGAGACCCAGTACTTC. Translation: CASSDRQPPETQYF.

The chain has TRBV5-4 and TRBJ1-2; D possibly corresponds to TRBD1 (5 bases). The V and J ends lost 3 bases and 6 bases respectively, with 12 bases between them. The CDR3 runs 13 residues. CDR1 is SGHNT, CDR2 YYREEE, per germline (reference sequence). This CDR3 is CASSSGASDGYTF. The CDR3, as DNA: TGTGCCAGCAGCTCTGGGGCCTCAGATGGCTACACCTTC. The variable domain in full, completed from reference TRBV5-4 and TRBJ1-2, reads ETGVTQSPTHLIKTRGQQVTLRCSSQSGHNTVSWYQQALGQGPQFIFQYYREEENGRGNFPPRFSGLQFPNYSSELNVNALELDDSALYLCASSSGASDGYTFGSGTRLTVV.

This sequence joins TRBV5-1 and TRBJ2-2; 8 bases are shared with TRBD2. The CDR3 spans 15 residues. With V trimmed by 4 bases and J by 0 bases, 2 bases remained unmatched. CDR1 and CDR2 (germline): SGHRS, YFSETQ. CDR3 residues: CASSPGGANTGELFF. Here the CDR3 DNA reads TGCGCCAGCAGCCCGGGGGGGGCGAACACCGGGGAGCTGTTTTTT.

V usage is TRBV21-1 and J usage is TRBJ1-5; the table's TRBD1 call for D was not verified on the DNA. TRBV21-1 is assigned pseudogene status. CDR3 size: 17 residues. The CDR3 loop reads CASSKALSADSNQPQHF. The CDR3 nucleotides are TGTGCCAGCAGCAAAGCGCTTTCCGCAGATAGCAATCAGCCCCAGCATTTT.

This rearrangement joins TRBV9 to TRBJ1-5; D is unresolved. The CDR3 runs to 13 residues. Trimming stripped 3 bases from V and 4 bases from J, with 8 bases between. The germline V gene has CDR1 SGDLS and CDR2 YYNGEE. The CDR3 sequence: CASSGGQNQPQHF. In DNA form, the CDR3 reads TGTGCCAGCAGCGGCGGCCAGAATCAGCCCCAGCATTTT.

V usage is TRBV29-1 and J usage is TRBJ2-7; maybe TRBD1 (6 bases). The CDR3 loop spans 13 amino acids. The V and J ends lost 4 bases and 0 bases respectively, with 10 bases between them. The germline V gene encodes CDR1 SQVTM and CDR2 ANQGSEA. The CDR3 DNA is TGCAGCGTTGTCGACAGGAGCTCCTACGAGCAGTACTTC. Amino acids: CSVVDRSSYEQYF.

The gene calls are TRBV7-2 and TRBJ2-5; D may be TRBD2 (6 bases). CDR3 length: 16 amino acids. Trimming removed 0 bases at V and 1 base at J, with 12 bases between. Germline CDR1 SGHTA, CDR2 FQGNSA. CDR3 nucleotide sequence: TGTGCCAGCAGCTTAGCGAGGAGTAGCGGCCAAGAGACCCAGTACTTC. Its translation: CASSLARSSGQETQYF.

The rearrangement joins TRBV5-1 to TRBJ2-3; 13 bases fit TRBD2. The CDR3 sequence is 18 residues long. CDR1 and CDR2 (germline): SGHRS, YFSETQ. The V segment lost 3 bases and the J segment 4 bases; nucleotides outside the gene matches: 11. The CDR3 DNA sequence: TGCGCCAGCAGCTCCACACCGGGACTAGCGGGAAGCCCAGATACGCAGTATTTT. Translating gives CASSSTPGLAGSPDTQYF.

The chain carries TRBV7-9 and TRBJ2-7, with 9 bases matching TRBD1. After removal of 9 bases from V and 5 bases from J, the junction contained 11 bases not matched to a gene. CDR1 is SEHNR, CDR2 FQNEAQ, per germline (reference sequence). The CDR3 extends over 14 amino acids. CDR3 in amino acids: CASCTGGDCNEQYF. The CDR3 DNA reads as TGTGCCAGTTGTACAGGGGGCGATTGCAACGAGCAGTACTTC.

The chain links TRBV5-6 to TRBJ2-7; no reliable D call. Germline CDR1 reads SGHDT; CDR2 reads YYEEEE. The CDR3 length is 14 residues. With 0 bases removed from V and 0 bases from J, the gap between germline ends came to 7 bases. The CDR3 coding sequence is TGTGCCAGCAGCTTGGGGCGGAGCTCCTACGAGCAGTACTTC. Translation gives CASSLGRSSYEQYF.

The chain has TRBV11-2 and TRBJ1-2; 8 positions match TRBD1. This CDR3 comprises 16 residues. Germline V gene lookup returns CDR1 SGHAT and CDR2 FQNNGV. J lost 6 bases, V lost 6 bases, and 15 bases had no gene match. The CDR3 sequence is CASSTYQGARQNGYTF. Written as DNA, the CDR3 is TGTGCCAGCAGTACGTACCAGGGGGCGCGGCAAAATGGCTACACCTTC.

Only a few counts were recorded for this clone. This rearrangement joins TRBV28 to TRBJ1-2; weak D call: TRBD1 (5 bases). V gave up 5 bases and J gave up 0 bases, with 22 bases separating them. Per the germline V gene, CDR1 is MDHEN and CDR2 is SYDVKM. This CDR3 region has 18 residues. The CDR3 coding sequence is TGTGCCAGCAGTCCGGCCACATCACAGGCTCGAACTAACTATGGCTACACCTTC. This gives the protein CASSPATSQARTNYGYTF.

The V gene is TRBV6-4, the J gene TRBJ1-1, with D perhaps matching TRBD1 (5 bases). Trimming removed 6 bases at V and 5 bases at J, with 13 bases between. The CDR3 sequence is 13 residues long. Germline assignment: CDR1 MRHNA and CDR2 SNTAGT. CDR3 loop: CASRLSGGTEAFF. The CDR3 DNA reads as TGTGCCAGCAGGCTGAGCGGGGGGACTGAAGCTTTCTTT.

This clone has only a few counts. The rearrangement uses TRBV6-1 and TRBJ1-1; D remains ambiguous. CDR1 and CDR2 (germline): MNHNS, SASEGT. This CDR3 contains 14 residues. Trimming removed 2 bases at V and 7 bases at J, with 14 bases between. This CDR3 reads CASSERSRTDEAFF. The CDR3 region has the DNA TGTGCCAGCAGTGAACGATCGAGGACTGATGAAGCTTTCTTT.

CDR3 DNA sequence: TGTGCCAGCAGCTTAGGGGGAGCTAGCAGCACAGATACGCAGTATTTT. This encodes CASSLGGASSTDTQYF. This chain uses TRBV7-6 with TRBJ2-3, with a possible D match to TRBD2 (5 bases). Germline V gives CDR1 SGHVS, CDR2 FNYEAQ. This CDR3 region has 16 residues. The V end was cut by 1 base, the J end by 0 bases, with 11 bases between.

This chain links TRBV29-1 with TRBJ1-1; D is perhaps TRBD1 (5 bases). The CDR3 sequence is 11 residues long. In germline, CDR1 is SQVTM, CDR2 ANQGSEA. CDR3 sequence reads: CTVRGGGEAFF. The CDR3 DNA reads as TGCACCGTACGGGGGGGAGGGGAAGCTTTCTTT.

The rearrangement joins TRBV18 to TRBJ1-5; D not resolved. The CDR3 loop spans 15 amino acids. Germline lookup yields CDR1 KGHSH and CDR2 LQKENI. V lost 1 base, J lost 1 base, and 8 bases lay in between. The CDR3 bases are TGTGCCAGCTCACCACGCCGGGAGAGCAATCAGCCCCAGCATTTT. Protein: CASSPRRESNQPQHF.

CDR3 DNA: TGTGCCAGCATTAAAGGGACTAGCGGACAAGAGACCCAGTACTTC. Amino acids: CASIKGTSGQETQYF. The J gene is TRBJ2-5, the V gene TRBV2; TRBD2 agrees at 11 bases. The junction had 6 bases not matched to a gene; V was cut back by 7 bases and J by 2 bases. Germline assignment: CDR1 SNHLY and CDR2 FYNNEI. CDR3 length equals 15 residues.